The rows below give T cell receptor beta chains drawn from one sample of a study of shared clonotypes between healthy human individuals. Assay: immunoSEQ multiplex PCR; the TCRdb copy retains only in-frame clones and omits some. The sample yields a few million clones, less than 95% seen once. Sequenced input: naive CD4+ T cells from PBMCs. These receptor sequences come from a man aged 18 to 30 in good health. Some clones in this sample may be carry-over from other donors' samples. The CDR3 runs from the conserved cysteine through the conserved F or W. D genes are given only for firm matches. Part of the rows lack a size; the others show once, few, many or a class for expanded clones.

.	TRBJ2-3	TRBV9	.	TGTGCCAGCAGCTATACGGGTGAGGGGTGGAATACGCAGTATTTT	CASSYTGEGWNTQYF
.	TRBJ1-2	TRBV5-1	.	TGCGCCAGCAGCTTGGGTCGGGGGATTGGATATGGCTACACCTTC	CASSLGRGIGYGYTF
.	TRBJ1-1	TRBV18	TRBD1	TGTGCCAGCTCACCGACAGGGGATACCACTGAAGCTTTCTTT	CASSPTGDTTEAFF
.	TRBJ2-5	TRBV4-1	.	TGCGCCAGCAGCCCACTTGGGTGGGAGACCCAGTACTTC	CASSPLGWETQYF
.	TRBJ2-2	TRBV28	.	TGTGCCAGCAGTTTAGCTTGGAACACCGGGGAGCTGTTTTTT	CASSLAWNTGELFF
.	TRBJ2-7	TRBV5-6	TRBD2	TGTGCCAGCAGCTTTATAACAGCGGGGTCAGGCGAGCAGTACTTC	CASSFITAGSGEQYF
.	TRBJ1-1	TRBV5-1	TRBD1	TGCGCCAGCAGCTTGGGGACAGGCGCTATAAACTATGAAGCTTTCTTT	CASSLGTGAINYEAFF
.	TRBJ1-4	TRBV2	.	TGTGCCAGCAGGGGGTGGAGGGAAAAACTGTTTTTT	CASRGWREKLFF
.	TRBJ1-3	TRBV30	.	TGTGCCTGGGGTCGGAACTCTGGAAACACCATATATTTT	CAWGRNSGNTIYF
.	TRBJ1-5	TRBV5-4	.	TGTGCCAGCAGCTTTAACAGGAATCAGCCCCAGCATTTT	CASSFNRNQPQHF
.	TRBJ1-2	TRBV4-2	.	TGTGCCAGCAGCCAATCCGAAATCGCAGGGGCTCGGGGCTACACCTTC	CASSQSEIAGARGYTF
once	TRBJ1-1	TRBV7-9	.	TGTGCCAGCAGCCAGTCGGGGGCTCAGAACACTGAAGCTTTCTTT	CASSQSGAQNTEAFF
.	TRBJ2-7	TRBV6-5	TRBD2	TGTGCCAGCACCCGAGCGGGACTCTCCTACGAGCAGTACTTC	CASTRAGLSYEQYF
.	TRBJ2-7	TRBV7-2	TRBD1	TGTGCCAGCAGCCGTGACAGGGCGGCCTACGAGCAGTACTTC	CASSRDRAAYEQYF
.	TRBJ2-1	TRBV5-1	TRBD2	TGCGCCAGCAGCTTGTTCGGTCGGGAGGAAAGCCGCGAGCAGTTCTTC	CASSLFGREESREQFF
.	TRBJ1-3	TRBV2	TRBD1	TGTGCCAGCAGTGAGGACAGGGCCAGTTCCAGAAATTTT	CASSEDRASSRNF
once	TRBJ2-2	TRBV7-3	TRBD2	TGTGCCAGCAGTGAGGGGAGGGACACCGGGGAGCTGTTTTTT	CASSEGRDTGELFF